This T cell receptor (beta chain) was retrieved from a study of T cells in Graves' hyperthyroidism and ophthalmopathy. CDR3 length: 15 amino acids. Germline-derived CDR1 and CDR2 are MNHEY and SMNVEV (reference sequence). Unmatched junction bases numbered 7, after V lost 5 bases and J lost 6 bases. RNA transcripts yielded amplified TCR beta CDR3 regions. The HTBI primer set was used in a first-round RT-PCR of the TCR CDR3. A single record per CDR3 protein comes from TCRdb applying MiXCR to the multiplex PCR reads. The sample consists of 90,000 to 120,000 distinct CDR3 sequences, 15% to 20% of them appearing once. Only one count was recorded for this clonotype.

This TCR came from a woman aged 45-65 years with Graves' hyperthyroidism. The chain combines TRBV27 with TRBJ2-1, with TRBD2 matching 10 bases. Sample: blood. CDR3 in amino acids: CASSKLLAGPNEQFF. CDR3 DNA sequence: TGTGCCAGCAGTAAGTTACTAGCGGGACCCAATGAGCAGTTCTTC.